Following are 2 T cell receptor beta chains from one sample sequenced in a study of T cell responses to AZD1222 COVID-19 vaccine. Some clones are missing from TCRdb's copy, which holds only in-frame ones; the method was immunoSEQ multiplex PCR. The sample has about 100,000 clones, 92% seen once. This specimen consisted of peripheral blood, obtained on day 0 of AZD1222 vaccination. The source is an adult in good health.

V gene TRBV3-1 (or the pseudogene TRBV3-2) combines with J gene TRBJ2-7, with D unresolved. The germline CDR1 and CDR2 sequences are LGHDT and YNNKEL (reference sequence). Trimming stripped 3 bases from V and 3 bases from J, with 9 bases between. This CDR3 is 13 amino acids long. CDR3 in DNA: TGTGCCAGCAGCCACCCCACTCACTACGAGCAGTACTTC. Protein sequence: CASSHPTHYEQYF.

This sequence joins TRBV27 and TRBJ2-7; 7 bases match TRBD1. Germline CDR1 is MNHEY and CDR2 is SMNVEV (reference sequence). J gave up 7 bases and V 0 bases, and 9 bases lay outside the gene matches. This CDR3 contains 15 residues. CDR3 coding DNA: TGTGCCAGCAGTTTATCTCCGACAGGGTCTAGGGAGCAGTACTTC. Translating it yields CASSLSPTGSREQYF.